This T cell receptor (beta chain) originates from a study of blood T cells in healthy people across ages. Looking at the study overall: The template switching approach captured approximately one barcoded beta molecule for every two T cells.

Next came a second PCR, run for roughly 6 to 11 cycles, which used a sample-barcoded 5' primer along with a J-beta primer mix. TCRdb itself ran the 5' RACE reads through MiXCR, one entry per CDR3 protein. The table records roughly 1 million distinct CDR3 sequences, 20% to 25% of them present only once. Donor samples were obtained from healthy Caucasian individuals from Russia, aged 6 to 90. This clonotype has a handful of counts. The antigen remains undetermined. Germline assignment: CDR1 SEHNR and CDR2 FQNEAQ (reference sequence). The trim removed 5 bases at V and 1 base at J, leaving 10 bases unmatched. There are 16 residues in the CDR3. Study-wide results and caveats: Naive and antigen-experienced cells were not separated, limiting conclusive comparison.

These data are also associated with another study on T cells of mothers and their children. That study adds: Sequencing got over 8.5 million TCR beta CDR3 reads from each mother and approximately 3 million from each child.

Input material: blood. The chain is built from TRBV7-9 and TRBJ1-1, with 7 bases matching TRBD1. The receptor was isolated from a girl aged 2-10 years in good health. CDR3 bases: TGTGCCAGCAGCGACGGGACAGAATTAAGGAACACTGAAGCTTTCTTT. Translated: CASSDGTELRNTEAFF.